The T cell receptor beta chain under discussion was sequenced for a study of blood T cell repertoires in COVID-19. Looking at the study overall: Donors in the United States, Italy and Spain gave samples during acute or convalescent COVID-19.

Clones were sequenced by immunoSEQ multiplex PCR, and TCRdb holds only the in-frame ones, with some missing. In the table there are 130,000 to 150,000 clones, roughly nine tenths of which are singletons. The sample was peripheral blood. The clonotype originates from a human donor in a cohort sampled during active COVID-19.

The CDR3 DNA is TGTGCCAGCAGTTACTCAGGGAGAAGGCAAGAGACCCAGTACTTC. Translation gives CASSYSGRRQETQYF. The chain carries TRBV6-5 and TRBJ2-5; D may be TRBD2 (5 bases). The CDR3 loop spans 15 amino acids. Trimming removed 0 bases at V and 2 bases at J, with 10 bases between. Germline CDR1 reads MNHEY; CDR2 reads SVGAGI.